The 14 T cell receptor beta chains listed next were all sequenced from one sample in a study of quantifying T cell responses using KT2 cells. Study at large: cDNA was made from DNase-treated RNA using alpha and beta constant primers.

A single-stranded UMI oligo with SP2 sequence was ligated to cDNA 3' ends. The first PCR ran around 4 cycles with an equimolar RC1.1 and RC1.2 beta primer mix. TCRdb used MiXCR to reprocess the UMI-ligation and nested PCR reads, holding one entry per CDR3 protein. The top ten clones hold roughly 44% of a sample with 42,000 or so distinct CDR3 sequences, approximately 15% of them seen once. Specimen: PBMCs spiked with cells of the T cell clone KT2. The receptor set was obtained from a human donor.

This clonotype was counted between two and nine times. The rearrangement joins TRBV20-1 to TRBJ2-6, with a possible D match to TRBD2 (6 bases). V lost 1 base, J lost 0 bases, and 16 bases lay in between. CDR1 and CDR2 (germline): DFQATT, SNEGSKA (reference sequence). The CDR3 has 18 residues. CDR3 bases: TGCAGTGCTAGAGCGACGGGGGAGGCCTACTCTGGGGCCAACGTCCTGACTTTC. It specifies CSARATGEAYSGANVLTF.

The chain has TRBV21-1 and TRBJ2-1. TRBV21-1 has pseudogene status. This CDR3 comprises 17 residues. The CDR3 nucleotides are TGTGCCAGCAGCAAACATTACTTAAATGGGTCCTACAATGAGCAGTTCTTC. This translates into CASSKHYLNGSYNEQFF.

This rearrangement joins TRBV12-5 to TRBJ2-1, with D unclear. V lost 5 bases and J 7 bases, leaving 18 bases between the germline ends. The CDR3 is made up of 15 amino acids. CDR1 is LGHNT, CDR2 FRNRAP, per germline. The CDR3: CASGPTPLRSNEQFF. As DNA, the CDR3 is TGTGCTAGTGGTCCCACTCCCTTGAGGTCGAATGAGCAGTTCTTC.

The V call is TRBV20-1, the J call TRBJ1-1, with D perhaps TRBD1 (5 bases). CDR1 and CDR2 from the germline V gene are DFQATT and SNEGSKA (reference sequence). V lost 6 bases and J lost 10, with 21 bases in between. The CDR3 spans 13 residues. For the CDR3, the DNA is TGCAGTGCCCCCCGGGAAGGGGATGTTTCAGCTTTCTTT. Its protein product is CSAPREGDVSAFF.

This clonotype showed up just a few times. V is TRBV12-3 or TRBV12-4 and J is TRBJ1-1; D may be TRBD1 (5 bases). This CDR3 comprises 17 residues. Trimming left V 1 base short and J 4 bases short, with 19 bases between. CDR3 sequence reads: CASSLVWGIKLATEAFF. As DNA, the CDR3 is TGTGCCAGCAGTTTAGTATGGGGGATCAAGCTGGCCACTGAAGCTTTCTTT.

The CDR3 loop reads CASSQLLAGLGNTEAFF. The CDR3 region has the DNA TGCGCCAGCAGCCAATTACTAGCCGGCCTTGGGAACACTGAAGCTTTCTTT. V gene TRBV4-1 combines with J gene TRBJ1-1, with D unclear. Germline V CDR1 and CDR2: MGHRA, YSYEKL. Trimming stripped 2 bases from V and 1 base from J, with 17 bases between. The CDR3 spans 17 residues.

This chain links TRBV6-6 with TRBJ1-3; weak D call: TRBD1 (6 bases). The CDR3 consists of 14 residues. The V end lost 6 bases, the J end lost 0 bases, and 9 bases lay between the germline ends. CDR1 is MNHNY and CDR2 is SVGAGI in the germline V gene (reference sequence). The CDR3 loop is CASSSDSSGNTIYF. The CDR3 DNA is TGTGCCAGCAGCTCGGACAGCTCTGGAAACACCATATATTTT.

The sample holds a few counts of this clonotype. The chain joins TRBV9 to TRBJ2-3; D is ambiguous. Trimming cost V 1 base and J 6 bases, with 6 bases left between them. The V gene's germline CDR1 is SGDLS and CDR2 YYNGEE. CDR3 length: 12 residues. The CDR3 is CASSVTGDTQYF. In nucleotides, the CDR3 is TGTGCCAGCAGCGTAACCGGCGATACGCAGTATTTT.

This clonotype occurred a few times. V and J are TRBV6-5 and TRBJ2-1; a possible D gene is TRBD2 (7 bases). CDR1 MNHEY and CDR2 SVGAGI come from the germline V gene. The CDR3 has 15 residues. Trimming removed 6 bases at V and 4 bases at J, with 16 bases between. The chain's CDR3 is CASSRGGGRYNEQFF. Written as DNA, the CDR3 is TGTGCCAGCAGCCGAGGGGGGGGACGATACAATGAGCAGTTCTTC.

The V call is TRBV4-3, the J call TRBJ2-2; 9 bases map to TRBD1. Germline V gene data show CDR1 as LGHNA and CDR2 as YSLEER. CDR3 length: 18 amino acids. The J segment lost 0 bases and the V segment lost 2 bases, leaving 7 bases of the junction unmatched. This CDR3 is CASSQWGQGSSNTGELFF. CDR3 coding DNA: TGCGCCAGCAGCCAATGGGGACAGGGCTCCTCGAACACCGGGGAGCTGTTTTTT.

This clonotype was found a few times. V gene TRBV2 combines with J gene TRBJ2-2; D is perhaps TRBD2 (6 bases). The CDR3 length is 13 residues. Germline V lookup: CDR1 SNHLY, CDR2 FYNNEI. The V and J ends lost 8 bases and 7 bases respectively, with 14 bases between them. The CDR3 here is CASLQGGLGELFF. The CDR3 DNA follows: TGTGCCAGCTTGCAGGGAGGCCTCGGGGAGCTGTTTTTT.

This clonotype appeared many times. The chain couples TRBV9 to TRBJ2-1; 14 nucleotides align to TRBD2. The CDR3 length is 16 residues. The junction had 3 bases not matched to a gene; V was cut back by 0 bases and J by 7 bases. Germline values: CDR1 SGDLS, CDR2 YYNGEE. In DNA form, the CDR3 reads TGTGCCAGCAGCGTAGCGACTAGCGGGGGGGCAAATGAGCAGTTCTTC. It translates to CASSVATSGGANEQFF.

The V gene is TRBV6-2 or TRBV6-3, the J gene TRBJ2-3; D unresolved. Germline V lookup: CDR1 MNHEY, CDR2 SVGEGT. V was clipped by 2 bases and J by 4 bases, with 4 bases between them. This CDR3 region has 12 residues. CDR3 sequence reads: CASSYGSDTQYF. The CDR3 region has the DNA TGTGCCAGCAGTTACGGGTCAGATACGCAGTATTTT.

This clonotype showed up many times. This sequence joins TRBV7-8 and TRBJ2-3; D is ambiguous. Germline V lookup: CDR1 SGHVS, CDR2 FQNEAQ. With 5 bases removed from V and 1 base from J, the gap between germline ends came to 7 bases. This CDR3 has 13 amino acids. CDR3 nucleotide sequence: TGTGCCAGCAGCCTGCAGGGCACAGATACGCAGTATTTT. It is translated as CASSLQGTDTQYF.